A selection of T cell receptor beta chains follows, all from one sample in a study of cytomegalovirus exposure and HLA in healthy donors. Measured with immunoSEQ multiplex PCR; TCRdb has only the in-frame clones, and not every one. The sample comprises some 170,000 clones, about 86% of which are singletons, and roughly 1.5% rests with the top ten. The sequencing input was PBMCs. The receptors here all came from a woman aged 25 to 45 in good health and CMV-seronegative. CDR3s include the opening cysteine and the closing phenylalanine or tryptophan. A D gene is named only where the DNA matches it firmly. Expanded clones get a size class; other rows say once, few or many, or leave the size out.

D: TRBD1
J: TRBJ1-5
size: .
V: TRBV19
CDR3: CASSTRQGRGNQPQHF
DNA: TGTGCCAGTAGTACCCGACAGGGTCGGGGCAATCAGCCCCAGCATTTT

D: TRBD2
J: TRBJ2-5
size: .
V: TRBV2
CDR3: CASRMGIDLAGVQETQYF
DNA: TGTGCCAGCAGGATGGGGATTGATCTAGCGGGGGTTCAAGAGACCCAGTACTTC

D: TRBD2
J: TRBJ2-7
size: once
V: TRBV19
CDR3: CASRGLADYEQYF
DNA: TGTGCCAGTAGGGGGCTAGCGGATTACGAGCAGTACTTC

D: .
J: TRBJ1-5
size: .
V: TRBV19
CDR3: CASSISGDFNQPQHF
DNA: TGTGCCAGTAGTATCTCGGGAGATTTTAATCAGCCCCAGCATTTT

D: .
J: TRBJ2-7
size: .
V: TRBV30
CDR3: CASEFELTGYEQYF
DNA: TGTGCCTCCGAGTTTGAACTGACGGGCTACGAGCAGTACTTC

D: .
J: TRBJ2-7
size: .
V: TRBV4-1
CDR3: CASSVVIASYEQYF
DNA: TGCGCCAGCAGCGTTGTGATAGCGTCCTACGAGCAGTACTTC

D: .
J: TRBJ1-2
size: .
V: TRBV19
CDR3: CASSIRRQVAF
DNA: TGTGCCAGTAGTATCCGCCGGCAGGTGGCCTTC

D: .
J: TRBJ2-5
size: .
V: TRBV5-4
CDR3: CASSLDRRANQETQYF
DNA: TGTGCCAGCAGCTTGGACAGGCGTGCTAACCAAGAGACCCAGTACTTC

D: TRBD2
J: TRBJ2-7
size: .
V: TRBV5-1
CDR3: CASSATPRTSGVYEQYF
DNA: TGCGCCAGCAGCGCGACCCCACGGACTAGCGGGGTCTACGAGCAGTACTTC

D: .
J: TRBJ1-5
size: .
V: TRBV7-2
CDR3: CASSLPYSNQPQHF
DNA: TGTGCCAGCAGCTTACCGTATAGCAATCAGCCCCAGCATTTT

D: TRBD1
J: TRBJ1-2
size: .
V: TRBV10-1
CDR3: CASNDRVFYGYTF
DNA: TGCGCCAGCAACGACAGGGTTTTCTATGGCTACACCTTC

D: TRBD1
J: TRBJ1-2
size: .
V: TRBV27
CDR3: CASSLDRALAGGYTF
DNA: TGTGCCAGCAGTCTAGACAGGGCTCTAGCTGGTGGCTACACCTTC

D: .
J: TRBJ2-3
size: .
V: TRBV19
CDR3: CASSSGTSYLDTQYF
DNA: TGTGCCAGTAGTTCCGGGACAAGCTACTTAGATACGCAGTATTTT

D: TRBD1
J: TRBJ2-7
size: few
V: TRBV10-3
CDR3: CAISDGGQGRRYEQYF
DNA: TGTGCCATCAGTGATGGGGGACAGGGGAGACGCTACGAGCAGTACTTC

D: .
J: TRBJ1-1
size: once
V: TRBV4-1
CDR3: CASSQDWQVNTEAFF
DNA: TGCGCCAGCAGCCAAGACTGGCAGGTGAACACTGAAGCTTTCTTT

D: TRBD1
J: TRBJ1-2
size: few
V: TRBV5-6
CDR3: CASSLGDRVSTF
DNA: TGTGCCAGCAGCTTGGGGGACAGGGTGTCCACCTTC

D: .
J: TRBJ2-6
size: once
V: TRBV4-1
CDR3: CASRAPGAGANVLTF
DNA: TGCGCCAGCAGAGCCCCGGGGGCTGGGGCCAACGTCCTGACTTTC

D: TRBD1
J: TRBJ2-7
size: .
V: TRBV7-9
CDR3: CASSTVTGHGEQYF
DNA: TGTGCCAGCAGCACCGTGACAGGGCATGGTGAGCAGTACTTC

D: TRBD2
J: TRBJ2-3
size: .
V: TRBV6-1
CDR3: CASSEAGGGGTDTQYF
DNA: TGTGCCAGCAGTGAAGCCGGCGGGGGGGGCACAGATACGCAGTATTTT

D: TRBD2
J: TRBJ2-4
size: once
V: TRBV27
CDR3: CASSKVGGGVAKNIQYF
DNA: TGTGCCAGCAGCAAAGTGGGCGGGGGGGTAGCCAAAAACATTCAGTACTTC

D: .
J: TRBJ2-5
size: .
V: TRBV5-4
CDR3: CASSLALRETQYF
DNA: TGTGCCAGCAGCTTGGCTCTACGAGAGACCCAGTACTTC

D: .
J: TRBJ2-3
size: .
V: TRBV18
CDR3: CASSLNQGWDTDTQYF
DNA: TGTGCCAGCTCACTAAATCAGGGTTGGGACACAGATACGCAGTATTTT

D: TRBD1
J: TRBJ2-7
size: .
V: TRBV5-1
CDR3: CASSFFSGTGVEQYF
DNA: TGCGCCAGCAGCTTTTTTTCCGGGACAGGGGTCGAGCAGTACTTC

D: .
J: TRBJ1-3
size: .
V: TRBV7-9
CDR3: CASSLSGNTIYF
DNA: TGTGCCAGCAGCTTAAGCGGAAACACCATATATTTT

D: .
J: TRBJ2-7
size: .
V: TRBV10-1
CDR3: CASSEMGVVRSEQYF
DNA: TGCGCCAGCAGTGAGATGGGAGTAGTTAGGTCCGAGCAGTACTTC

D: TRBD1
J: TRBJ1-2
size: .
V: TRBV29-1
CDR3: CSAGGTGGQGGYGYTF
DNA: TGCAGCGCAGGAGGGACAGGGGGCCAGGGGGGCTATGGCTACACCTTC

D: .
J: TRBJ2-7
size: .
V: TRBV6-5
CDR3: CASSPGTNYEQYF
DNA: TGTGCCAGCAGTCCAGGGACAAACTACGAGCAGTACTTC

D: .
J: TRBJ2-2
size: few
V: TRBV5-1
CDR3: CASSPQGLDGELFF
DNA: TGCGCCAGCAGCCCGCAGGGTTTGGACGGGGAGCTGTTTTTT

D: TRBD1
J: TRBJ2-2
size: .
V: TRBV27
CDR3: CASGQGALTGELFF
DNA: TGTGCCAGCGGACAGGGGGCCCTCACCGGGGAGCTGTTTTTT

D: .
J: TRBJ2-3
size: .
V: TRBV10-2
CDR3: CASRSVGTDTQYF
DNA: TGCGCCAGCAGAAGCGTAGGCACAGATACGCAGTATTTT

D: .
J: TRBJ2-2
size: .
V: TRBV5-1
CDR3: CASTSGATYTGELFF
DNA: TGCGCCAGCACTTCGGGAGCTACCTACACCGGGGAGCTGTTTTTT

D: .
J: TRBJ1-2
size: .
V: TRBV18
CDR3: CASSLRGGYGYTF
DNA: TGTGCCAGCTCACTCCGGGGGGGCTATGGCTACACCTTC

D: .
J: TRBJ1-2
size: .
V: TRBV27
CDR3: CASRSTGRYGYTF
DNA: TGTGCCAGCAGGTCAACAGGGCGGTATGGCTACACCTTC

D: .
J: TRBJ1-4
size: once
V: TRBV4-1
CDR3: CASSPIRDEKLFF
DNA: TGCGCCAGCAGCCCCATTCGGGATGAAAAACTGTTTTTT

D: .
J: TRBJ2-2
size: .
V: TRBV6-1
CDR3: CASSDEGGPRELFF
DNA: TGTGCCAGCAGTGATGAGGGGGGGCCCCGGGAGCTGTTTTTT

D: .
J: TRBJ1-6
size: .
V: TRBV5-1
CDR3: CASSLAGDSHSPLHF
DNA: TGCGCCAGCAGCTTGGCCGGTGACAGTCATTCACCCCTCCACTTT

D: TRBD2
J: TRBJ2-5
size: few
V: TRBV2
CDR3: CASRLAGGPGRETQYF
DNA: TGTGCCAGCAGGCTAGCGGGGGGCCCCGGCCGGGAGACCCAGTACTTC

D: TRBD2
J: TRBJ2-7
size: once
V: TRBV28
CDR3: CASYSGASYEQYF
DNA: TGTGCCAGCTACAGCGGGGCCTCCTACGAGCAGTACTTC

D: TRBD1
J: TRBJ2-2
size: .
V: TRBV2
CDR3: CASRGQGGTGELFF
DNA: TGTGCCAGCAGAGGACAGGGGGGCACCGGGGAGCTGTTTTTT

D: .
J: TRBJ1-4
size: .
V: TRBV10-3
CDR3: CAISALNEKLFF
DNA: TGTGCCATCAGTGCCTTGAATGAAAAACTGTTTTTT

D: .
J: TRBJ2-7
size: .
V: TRBV12-5
CDR3: CASGFPTVSPYEQYF
DNA: TGTGCTAGTGGTTTCCCCACGGTCTCTCCTTACGAGCAGTACTTC

D: .
J: TRBJ1-2
size: .
V: TRBV28
CDR3: CASSLDRTRGYTF
DNA: TGTGCCAGCAGTTTAGACAGGACCCGTGGCTACACCTTC

D: .
J: TRBJ2-7
size: .
V: TRBV5-1
CDR3: CASSLGGNSYEQYF
DNA: TGCGCCAGCAGCTTGGGTGGCAACTCCTACGAGCAGTACTTC

D: .
J: TRBJ1-1
size: few
V: TRBV6-1
CDR3: CASSREAGLNTEAFF
DNA: TGTGCCAGCAGCAGGGAGGCAGGGCTGAACACTGAAGCTTTCTTT

D: .
J: TRBJ2-1
size: .
V: TRBV7-7
CDR3: CASSLAPGGEQFF
DNA: TGTGCTAGCAGCTTAGCCCCCGGGGGTGAGCAGTTCTTC

D: .
J: TRBJ2-7
size: .
V: TRBV5-1
CDR3: CASSRETGPYEQYF
DNA: TGCGCCAGCAGCCGAGAGACAGGCCCCTACGAGCAGTACTTC

D: TRBD2
J: TRBJ2-4
size: .
V: TRBV6-5
CDR3: CASSYSRGSIQYF
DNA: TGTGCCAGCAGTTACTCGCGCGGGAGCATTCAGTACTTC

D: TRBD1
J: TRBJ2-5
size: .
V: TRBV5-1
CDR3: CASSQGEQVEETQYF
DNA: TGCGCCAGCAGCCAGGGGGAGCAGGTCGAAGAGACCCAGTACTTC

D: TRBD1
J: TRBJ2-7
size: .
V: TRBV18
CDR3: CASSPTGVWYEQYF
DNA: TGTGCCAGCTCACCGACAGGGGTCTGGTACGAGCAGTACTTC

D: TRBD1
J: TRBJ1-1
size: .
V: TRBV2
CDR3: CASTRQGGSVTEAFF
DNA: TGTGCCAGCACAAGACAGGGGGGAAGTGTTACTGAAGCTTTCTTT

D: .
J: TRBJ1-5
size: few
V: TRBV4-2
CDR3: CASSQVPAWSSNQPQHF
DNA: TGTGCCAGCAGCCAAGTTCCTGCGTGGAGCAGCAATCAGCCCCAGCATTTT

D: TRBD2
J: TRBJ2-5
size: .
V: TRBV5-1
CDR3: CASSLVAGGEETQYF
DNA: TGCGCCAGCAGCTTGGTCGCGGGGGGGGAAGAGACCCAGTACTTC

D: .
J: TRBJ1-6
size: few
V: TRBV4-1
CDR3: CASSHVWEYSPLHF
DNA: TGCGCCAGCAGCCATGTTTGGGAGTACTCACCCCTCCACTTT

D: .
J: TRBJ2-2
size: .
V: TRBV15
CDR3: CATSRQGYTGELFF
DNA: TGTGCCACCAGCAGACAGGGGTACACCGGGGAGCTGTTTTTT

D: .
J: TRBJ1-1
size: .
V: TRBV2
CDR3: CASSEAIGAGTEAFF
DNA: TGTGCCAGCAGTGAAGCGATTGGGGCTGGGACTGAAGCTTTCTTT